The rows below give T cell receptor beta chains drawn from one sample of a study of beta chain features in type 1 diabetes. Generated by immunoSEQ multiplex PCR, the TCRdb table keeps only in-frame clones and is missing some. The sample shows about 180,000 clones, about 13% of them seen only once. Material for sequencing was central memory CD4+ T cells from blood. The source of these receptors is a woman under 30 in good health. Each CDR3 is given with its conserved first and last residue. The D gene is left open where the match is weak. Not all rows give a size; the values are once, few, many and, for expanded clones, a class.

J gene | D gene | V gene | clone size | CDR3 DNA | CDR3 protein
TRBJ1-1 | . | TRBV18 | . | TGTGCCAGCTTATGGACTGGAATTGGGGCTTTCTTT | CASLWTGIGAFF
TRBJ1-1 | TRBD1 | TRBV18 | few | TGTGCCAGCTCACGGGGACAGAGGGACACTGAAGCTTTCTTT | CASSRGQRDTEAFF
TRBJ1-1 | TRBD1 | TRBV7-9 | . | TGTGCCAGCAGCTCACAGGGGAGCACTGAAGCTTTCTTT | CASSSQGSTEAFF
TRBJ1-4 | . | TRBV9 | . | TGTGCCAGCAGCTTTTCGGGACTCCCCACCGGGAAACTGTTTTTT | CASSFSGLPTGKLFF
TRBJ2-1 | TRBD2 | TRBV7-9 | few | TGTGCCGGTAGCGGGGCCCTCAATGAGCAGTTCTTC | CAGSGALNEQFF
TRBJ1-2 | . | TRBV10-1 | few | TGCGCCAGCAGTGAGTCGCGGCAGGGTTCGACTGGCTACACCTTC | CASSESRQGSTGYTF
TRBJ2-1 | TRBD2 | TRBV29-1 | few | TGCAGCGTTGCGGGACTAGCGGGAACTAATGAGCAGTTCTTC | CSVAGLAGTNEQFF
TRBJ2-3 | . | TRBV28 | . | TGTGCCAGCAGTTCAGGGCAGTCCACAGATACGCAGTATTTT | CASSSGQSTDTQYF
TRBJ2-3 | . | TRBV19 | . | TGTGCCAGCGGGACTCCCCTCACAGATACGCAGTATTTT | CASGTPLTDTQYF
TRBJ2-7 | . | TRBV6-6 | . | TGTGCCAGCACCAATAACAGGGCCCACGAGCAGTACTTC | CASTNNRAHEQYF
TRBJ1-5 | . | TRBV6-6 | . | TGTGCCAGCAGTAACCAGGGTTCCAGGCAGCCCCAGCATTTT | CASSNQGSRQPQHF
TRBJ1-4 | TRBD1 | TRBV4-2 | few | TGTGCCAGCAGCATCGACAGGGGGCTTGAAAAACTGTTTTTT | CASSIDRGLEKLFF
TRBJ1-1 | TRBD1 | TRBV5-1 | few | TGCGCCAGCAGAAGCGGGACAGGGATGGGAACTGAAGCTTTCTTT | CASRSGTGMGTEAFF
TRBJ2-3 | TRBD2 | TRBV15 | . | TGTGCCACCAGCATGCGAGCGGGAGGGCCTGGAGATACGCAGTATTTT | CATSMRAGGPGDTQYF
TRBJ2-2 | . | TRBV9 | few | TGTGCCAGCAGCGTAGCTGGCAGGGGCTACACCGGGGAGCTGTTTTTT | CASSVAGRGYTGELFF
TRBJ1-1 | TRBD1 | TRBV28 | . | TGTGCCAGCAGTTCCATTTTCCCTCCAGGACAGGGGGAAGACACTGAAGCTTTCTTT | CASSSIFPPGQGEDTEAFF
TRBJ2-1 | . | TRBV6-5 | . | TGTGCCACACGGGGGAACAATGAGCAGTTCTTC | CATRGNNEQFF
TRBJ2-2 | TRBD2 | TRBV9 | many | TGTGCCAGCAGCGTAACTAGCGGGAGCGGTGGGGAGCTGTTTTTT | CASSVTSGSGGELFF
TRBJ2-7 | . | TRBV9 | few | TGTGCCAGCAGCGTAAAGGGGATGGACAGAGCCTACGAGCAGTACTTC | CASSVKGMDRAYEQYF
TRBJ2-1 | . | TRBV21-1 | few | TGTGCCAGCAGCAAACTAGCGGACCCCTACAATGAGCAGTTCTTC | CASSKLADPYNEQFF
TRBJ1-2 | . | TRBV11-2 | few | TGTGCCAGCAGCCTCACGGACGGGGGGCGATATGGCTACACCTTC | CASSLTDGGRYGYTF
TRBJ2-6 | . | TRBV4-2 | . | TGTGCCAGCAGCCAAGACCCAGGTTTTTACTCTGGGGCCAACGTCCTGACTTTC | CASSQDPGFYSGANVLTF
TRBJ2-1 | . | TRBV7-2 | . | TGTGCCAGCAGCTCCACAGGGTATGAGCAGTTCTTC | CASSSTGYEQFF
TRBJ2-5 | . | TRBV29-1 | few | TGCAGCGTCCTGGGGCTTAAAGAGACCCAGTACTTC | CSVLGLKETQYF
TRBJ2-1 | TRBD2 | TRBV7-3 | few | TGTGCCAGCAGCCGATGGAATTCAGGACTAGCGAGCGATAACAATGAGCAGTTCTTC | CASSRWNSGLASDNNEQFF
TRBJ2-3 | . | TRBV5-4 | . | TGTGCCAGCAGCTTGGCCGGAGCGGGCGGCACAGATACGCAGTATTTT | CASSLAGAGGTDTQYF
TRBJ2-2 | TRBD1 | TRBV9 | few | TGTGCCAGATTTCTCCGGGACAGGGAGGCCCCAGCGAACACCGGGGAGCTGTTTTTT | CARFLRDREAPANTGELFF
TRBJ2-7 | . | TRBV13 | . | TGTGCCAGCAGCCCCCCGGGACAAACCTTCTACGAGCAGTACTTC | CASSPPGQTFYEQYF
TRBJ2-7 | TRBD2 | TRBV5-1 | few | TGCGCCAGCAGCCCTGACGGGGGGGTGAAGGAGCAGTACTTC | CASSPDGGVKEQYF
TRBJ1-5 | . | TRBV27 | . | TGTGCCAGCTCTCCGGGACAAACAAAGGCCAATCAGCCCCAGCATTTT | CASSPGQTKANQPQHF
TRBJ2-7 | TRBD1 | TRBV6-1 | few | TGTGCCAGCAGTGCTCGACAGGGCCCCTACGAGCAGTACTTC | CASSARQGPYEQYF
TRBJ2-7 | . | TRBV27 | few | TGTGCCAGCGAGGATCTTCAAACCTACGAGCAGTACTTC | CASEDLQTYEQYF
TRBJ2-7 | TRBD1 | TRBV7-9 | . | TGTGCCAGCAGCTTCCAGGGGGCGGGGGAGCAGTACTTC | CASSFQGAGEQYF
TRBJ2-7 | TRBD1 | TRBV19 | . | TGTGCCAGTAGTACCGGACAGGGGTATAGCCCCGAGCAGTACTTC | CASSTGQGYSPEQYF
TRBJ2-3 | TRBD1 | TRBV9 | . | TGTGCCAGCAGCGCGTGGGACAGGGAGGTATTT | CASSAWDREVF
TRBJ2-3 | . | TRBV7-2 | . | TGTGCCAGCAGCGTAAGAGCGGCCTTAAAGGCAGATACGCAGTATTTT | CASSVRAALKADTQYF
TRBJ2-1 | TRBD1 | TRBV7-2 | . | TGTGCCAGCAGCTATGCTAGGGGACAGGGGAAGTTCTTC | CASSYARGQGKFF
TRBJ2-2 | . | TRBV25-1 | once | TGTGCCAGCAGTGACCGGAGACGCAACACCGGGGAGCTGTTTTTT | CASSDRRRNTGELFF
TRBJ2-7 | TRBD2 | TRBV28 | . | TGTGCCAGCTTCGGCCGGGGGGTCTCCTACGAGCAGTACTTC | CASFGRGVSYEQYF
TRBJ1-2 | . | TRBV2 | few | TGTGCCAGCACTCAAACACAGGCGTTAGGCTACACCTTC | CASTQTQALGYTF
TRBJ2-5 | . | TRBV7-2 | few | TGTGCCAGCAGCTCTGCCCAGCAGGGGTTAGAGACCCAGTACTTC | CASSSAQQGLETQYF
TRBJ2-5 | TRBD2 | TRBV30 | . | TGTGCCTGGAGTGTACTAGCGGGATGGTTAGAGACCCAGTACTTC | CAWSVLAGWLETQYF
TRBJ2-6 | . | TRBV6-5 | few | TGTGCCAGCAGTTCCCAGGCTTCTGGGGCCAACGTCCTGACTTTC | CASSSQASGANVLTF
TRBJ1-1 | . | TRBV7-2 | few | TGTGCCAGCAGCTACTCCACTGAAGCTTTCTTT | CASSYSTEAFF
TRBJ2-6 | . | TRBV18 | few | TGTGCCAGCTCACCAAGGGGTTCTGGGGCCAACGTCCTGACTTTC | CASSPRGSGANVLTF
TRBJ2-1 | TRBD1 | TRBV19 | . | TGTGCCAGTAGTACTTCTACCGGGACAGGGAACTACAATGAGCAGTTCTTC | CASSTSTGTGNYNEQFF
TRBJ1-2 | TRBD1 | TRBV7-2 | . | TGTGCCAGCAGCTTAACAGGGGTAAACTATGGCTACACCTTC | CASSLTGVNYGYTF
TRBJ2-5 | TRBD1 | TRBV6-1 | . | TGTGCCAGCAGTAAGGACAGGGGACAAGAGACCCAGTACTTC | CASSKDRGQETQYF
TRBJ1-5 | TRBD1 | TRBV27 | . | TGTGCCAGCAGTCCCGGGACAGGGGGGAATCAGCCCCAGCATTTT | CASSPGTGGNQPQHF
TRBJ1-1 | . | TRBV6-1 | . | TGTGCCAGCAGTGAATTAGACAGGAACACTGAAGCTTTCTTT | CASSELDRNTEAFF
TRBJ1-1 | TRBD1 | TRBV18 | . | TGTGCCAGCTCACCTCAGGGACAGGGGATTGGTATGAACACTGAAGCTTTCTTT | CASSPQGQGIGMNTEAFF
TRBJ2-3 | . | TRBV10-3 | few | TGTGCCATCTCGAATCGGGATACGCAGTATTTT | CAISNRDTQYF
TRBJ2-1 | . | TRBV5-1 | . | TGCGCCAGCAGCGGACCGGGACACTCCTACAATGAGCAGTTCTTC | CASSGPGHSYNEQFF
TRBJ2-1 | TRBD1 | TRBV4-3 | . | TGCGCCAGCAGCCAGACGACAGGGATAAATTGGTCAGATGAGCAGTTCTTC | CASSQTTGINWSDEQFF
TRBJ1-2 | . | TRBV15 | . | TGTGCCACCAGCAGAGATCGAGGGGGTCTCTATGGCTACACCTTC | CATSRDRGGLYGYTF
TRBJ2-3 | TRBD2 | TRBV6-6 | . | TGTGCCAGCAGACCCCATAGCGGGAACACAGATACGCAGTATTTT | CASRPHSGNTDTQYF